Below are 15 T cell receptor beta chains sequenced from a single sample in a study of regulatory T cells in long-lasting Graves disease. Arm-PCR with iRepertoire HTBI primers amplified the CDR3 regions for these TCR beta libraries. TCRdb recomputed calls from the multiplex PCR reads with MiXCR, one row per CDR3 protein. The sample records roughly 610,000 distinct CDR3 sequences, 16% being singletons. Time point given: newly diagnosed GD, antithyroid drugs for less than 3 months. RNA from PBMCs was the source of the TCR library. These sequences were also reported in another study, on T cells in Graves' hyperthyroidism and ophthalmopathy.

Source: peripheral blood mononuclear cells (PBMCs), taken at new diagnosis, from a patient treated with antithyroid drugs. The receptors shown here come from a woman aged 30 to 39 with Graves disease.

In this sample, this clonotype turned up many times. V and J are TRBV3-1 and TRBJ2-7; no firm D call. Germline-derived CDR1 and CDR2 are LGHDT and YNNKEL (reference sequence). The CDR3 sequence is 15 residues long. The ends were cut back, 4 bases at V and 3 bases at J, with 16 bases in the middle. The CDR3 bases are TGTGCCAGCAGCCGCCGCGAAGGGCAAATCTACGAGCAGTACTTC. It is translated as CASSRREGQIYEQYF.

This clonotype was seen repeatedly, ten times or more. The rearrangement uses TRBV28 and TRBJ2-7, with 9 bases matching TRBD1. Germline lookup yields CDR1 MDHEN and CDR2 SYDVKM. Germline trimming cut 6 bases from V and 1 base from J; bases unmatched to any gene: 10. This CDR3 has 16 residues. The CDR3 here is CASRPAPGQGSYEQYF. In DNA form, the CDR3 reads TGTGCCAGCAGACCCGCACCGGGACAGGGATCCTACGAGCAGTACTTC.

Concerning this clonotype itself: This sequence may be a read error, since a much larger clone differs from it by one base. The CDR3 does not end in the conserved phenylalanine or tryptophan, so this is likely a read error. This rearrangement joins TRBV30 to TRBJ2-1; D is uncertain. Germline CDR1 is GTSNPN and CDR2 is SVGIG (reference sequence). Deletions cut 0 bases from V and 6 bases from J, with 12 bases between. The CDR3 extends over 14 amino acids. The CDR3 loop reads CAWSVPGRSNEQFS. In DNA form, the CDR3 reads TGTGCCTGGAGTGTTCCAGGACGGAGCAATGAGCAGTTCTCC.

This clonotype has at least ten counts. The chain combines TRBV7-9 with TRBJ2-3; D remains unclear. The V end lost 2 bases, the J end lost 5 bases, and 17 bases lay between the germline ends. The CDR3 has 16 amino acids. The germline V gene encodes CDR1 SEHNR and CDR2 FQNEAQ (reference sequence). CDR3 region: CASSLIRHGRQDTQYF. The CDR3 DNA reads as TGTGCCAGCAGCTTAATTAGGCATGGAAGGCAAGATACGCAGTATTTT.

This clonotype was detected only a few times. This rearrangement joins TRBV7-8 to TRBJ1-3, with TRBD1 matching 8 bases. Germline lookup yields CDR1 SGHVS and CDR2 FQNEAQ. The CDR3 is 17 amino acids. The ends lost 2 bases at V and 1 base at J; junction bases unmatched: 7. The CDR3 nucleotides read TGTGCCAGCAGCTTACTTAGGACAGGGAGGTCTGGAAACACCATATATTTT. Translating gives CASSLLRTGRSGNTIYF.

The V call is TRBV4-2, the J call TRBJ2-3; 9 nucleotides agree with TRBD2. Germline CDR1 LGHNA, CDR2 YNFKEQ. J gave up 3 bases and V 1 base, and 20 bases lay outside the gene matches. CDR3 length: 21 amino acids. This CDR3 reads CASSQGRGGRFLAGPTDTQYF. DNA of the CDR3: TGTGCCAGCAGCCAAGGGCGGGGGGGCCGCTTCCTAGCGGGACCGACAGATACGCAGTATTTT.

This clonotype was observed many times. The CDR3 DNA reads as TGTGCCACCAGTGATTTGAACAGAGACTATGGCTACACCTTC. It codes for CATSDLNRDYGYTF. The rearrangement joins TRBV24-1 to TRBJ1-2, with D unclear. The ends were cut back, 0 bases at V and 3 bases at J, with 7 bases in the middle. This CDR3 spans 14 amino acids. The germline V gene has CDR1 KGHDR and CDR2 SFDVKD.

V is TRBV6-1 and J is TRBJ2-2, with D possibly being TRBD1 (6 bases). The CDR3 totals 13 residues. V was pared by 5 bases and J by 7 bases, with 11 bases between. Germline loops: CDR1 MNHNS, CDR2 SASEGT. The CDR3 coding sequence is TGTGCCAGCAGTAACAGGGATAACGGGGAGCTGTTTTTT. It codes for CASSNRDNGELFF.

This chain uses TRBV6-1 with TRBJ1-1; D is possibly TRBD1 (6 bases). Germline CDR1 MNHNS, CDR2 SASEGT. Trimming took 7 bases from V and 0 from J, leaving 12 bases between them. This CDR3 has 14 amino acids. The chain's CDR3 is CASTHGGVNTEAFF. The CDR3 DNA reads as TGTGCCAGCACCCACGGGGGCGTGAACACTGAAGCTTTCTTT.

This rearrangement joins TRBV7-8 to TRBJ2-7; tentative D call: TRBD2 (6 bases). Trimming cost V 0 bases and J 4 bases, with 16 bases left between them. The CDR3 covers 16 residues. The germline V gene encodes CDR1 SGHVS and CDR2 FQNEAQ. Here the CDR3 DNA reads TGTGCCAGCAGCTTAGCGCTTGACCTAGCGTGGTACGAGCAGTACTTC. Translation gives CASSLALDLAWYEQYF.

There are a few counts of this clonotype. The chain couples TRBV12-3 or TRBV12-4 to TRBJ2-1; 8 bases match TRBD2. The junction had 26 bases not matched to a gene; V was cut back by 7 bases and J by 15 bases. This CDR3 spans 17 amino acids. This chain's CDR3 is CASINNRGGEWIGGTFF. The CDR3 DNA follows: TGTGCCAGCATTAACAATCGGGGGGGCGAGTGGATCGGGGGAACGTTCTTC.

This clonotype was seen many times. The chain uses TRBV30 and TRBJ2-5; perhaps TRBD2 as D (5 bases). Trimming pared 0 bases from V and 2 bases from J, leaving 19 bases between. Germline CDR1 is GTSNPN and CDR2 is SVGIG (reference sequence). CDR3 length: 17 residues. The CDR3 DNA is TGTGCCTGGAGTGTACGCCGTCAAAGCGGTTGGCAAGAGACCCAGTACTTC. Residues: CAWSVRRQSGWQETQYF.

The CDR3 region has the DNA TGTGCCAGCAGTTTAGGGAATGAAGCTTTCTTT. Residues: CASSLGNEAFF. The genes are TRBV12-3 or TRBV12-4 and TRBJ1-1; D is ambiguous. Trimming cost V 1 base and J 7 bases, with 4 bases left between them. This CDR3 has 11 amino acids.

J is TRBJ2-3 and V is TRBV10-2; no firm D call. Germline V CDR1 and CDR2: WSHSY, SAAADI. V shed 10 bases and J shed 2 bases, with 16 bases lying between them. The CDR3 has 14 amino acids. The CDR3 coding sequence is TGCGCCAATCCCCTCGCCGCCAACACAGATACGCAGTATTTT. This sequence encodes CANPLAANTDTQYF.

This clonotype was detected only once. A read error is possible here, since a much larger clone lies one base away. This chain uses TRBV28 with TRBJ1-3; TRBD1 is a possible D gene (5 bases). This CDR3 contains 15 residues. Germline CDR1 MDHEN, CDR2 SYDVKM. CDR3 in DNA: TGTGCCAGCAGTTTATGGGGGGAACCTGGAAACACCATGTATTTT. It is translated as CASSLWGEPGNTMYF.